This T cell receptor beta chain was captured by sequencing in a study of blood T cell repertoires in COVID-19. Overall study context: The analysed material was cDNA or gDNA that came from T cells, B-cell-depleted T cells, or PBMCs.

Per the study methods: Amplified reference gene primers provided the basis for estimating nucleated cell counts. Clones were read by immunoSEQ multiplex PCR, and TCRdb kept only the in-frame ones, dropping some. Clone size and V and J calls were adopted from that table, with D and trimming inferred from the DNA. This table has 110,000 to 150,000 clones, 80% to 90% appearing once. CDR3 length equals 15 residues. V was cut by 5 bases and J by 0 bases, with 12 bases left in between. Looked up from germline, CDR1 is SGHRS and CDR2 is YFSETQ. The TCR comes from a middle-aged woman with acute or convalescent COVID-19. V and J are TRBV5-1 and TRBJ2-1; D possibly corresponds to TRBD2 (6 bases). The material sequenced was peripheral blood. Written as DNA, the CDR3 is TGCGCCAGCAGTTTAGCGGTCAGCTCCTACAATGAGCAGTTCTTC. It encodes CASSLAVSSYNEQFF.